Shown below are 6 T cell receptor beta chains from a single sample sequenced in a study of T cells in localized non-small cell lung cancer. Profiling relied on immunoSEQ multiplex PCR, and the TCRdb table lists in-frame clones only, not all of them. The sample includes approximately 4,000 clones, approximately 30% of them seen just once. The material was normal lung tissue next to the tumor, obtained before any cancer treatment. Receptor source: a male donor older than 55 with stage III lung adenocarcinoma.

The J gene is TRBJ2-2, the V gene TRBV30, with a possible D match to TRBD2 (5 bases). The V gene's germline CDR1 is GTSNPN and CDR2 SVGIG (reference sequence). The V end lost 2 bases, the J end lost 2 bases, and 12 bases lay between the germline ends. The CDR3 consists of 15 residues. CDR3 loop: CAWSPPGLNTGELFF. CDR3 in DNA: TGTGCCTGGAGTCCCCCCGGACTTAACACCGGGGAGCTGTTTTTT.

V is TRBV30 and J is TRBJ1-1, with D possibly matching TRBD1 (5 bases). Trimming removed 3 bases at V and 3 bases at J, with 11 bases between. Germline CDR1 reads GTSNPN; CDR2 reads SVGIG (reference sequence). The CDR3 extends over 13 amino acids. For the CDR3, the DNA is TGTGCCTGGAGCGGCAGGGCCTACACTGAAGCTTTCTTT. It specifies CAWSGRAYTEAFF.

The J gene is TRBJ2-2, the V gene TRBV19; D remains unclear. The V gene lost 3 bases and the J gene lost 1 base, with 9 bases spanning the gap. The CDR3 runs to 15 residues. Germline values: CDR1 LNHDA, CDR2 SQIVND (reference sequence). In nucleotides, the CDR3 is TGTGCCAGTAGTATTCTGAGACAGAACACCGGGGAGCTGTTTTTT. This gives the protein CASSILRQNTGELFF.

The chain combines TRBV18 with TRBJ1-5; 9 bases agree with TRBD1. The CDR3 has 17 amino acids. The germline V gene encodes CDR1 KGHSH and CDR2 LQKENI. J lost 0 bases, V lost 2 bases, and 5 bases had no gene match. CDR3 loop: CASSPGTGKYSNQPQHF. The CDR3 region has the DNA TGTGCCAGCTCACCAGGGACAGGGAAATATAGCAATCAGCCCCAGCATTTT.

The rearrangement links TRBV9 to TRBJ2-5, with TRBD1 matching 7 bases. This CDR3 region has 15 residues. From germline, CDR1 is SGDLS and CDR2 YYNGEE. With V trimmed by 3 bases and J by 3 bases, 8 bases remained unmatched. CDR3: CASSEDDRVEETQYF. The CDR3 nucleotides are TGTGCCAGCAGCGAGGACGACAGGGTTGAAGAGACCCAGTACTTC.

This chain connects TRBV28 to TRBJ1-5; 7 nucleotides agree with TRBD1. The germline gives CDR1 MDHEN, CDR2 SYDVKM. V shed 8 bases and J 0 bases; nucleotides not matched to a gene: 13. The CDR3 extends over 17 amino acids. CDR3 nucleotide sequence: TGTGCCAGCCGAACCGGACAGGCACCATATAGCAATCAGCCCCAGCATTTT. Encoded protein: CASRTGQAPYSNQPQHF.